These T cell receptor beta chains were read from a single sample in a study of blood T cell repertoires in COVID-19. Clones were read by immunoSEQ multiplex PCR, and TCRdb kept only the in-frame ones, dropping some. The sample records 25,000 to 30,000 clones, roughly 90% being singletons. The sequencing input was peripheral blood. These receptors came from a man aged 65 to 85 with active or convalescent COVID-19. Each CDR3 is given with its conserved first and last residue. Fields, in order: V gene, D gene, clone size, J gene, CDR3 protein, CDR3 DNA. The D gene is left open where the match is weak. The size field is filled for only some rows; it gives once, few, many or a size class.

TRBV5-1,.,.,TRBJ2-5,CASSDRVPRETQYF,TGCGCCAGCAGCGACCGGGTTCCACGGGAGACCCAGTACTTC
TRBV4-2,.,once,TRBJ2-3,CASSQESTDTQYF,TGTGCCAGCAGCCAAGAGTCTACGGATACGCAGTATTTT
TRBV6-5,TRBD1,.,TRBJ2-5,CASRKAGTGEETQYF,TGTGCCAGCAGAAAAGCCGGGACAGGCGAAGAGACCCAGTACTTC
TRBV7-2,.,.,TRBJ2-3,CASSLDSSTDTQYF,TGTGCCAGCAGCTTAGATTCTAGCACAGATACGCAGTATTTT
TRBV13,.,.,TRBJ1-2,CASSFREGNYGYTF,TGTGCCAGCAGCTTCCGGGAAGGTAACTATGGCTACACCTTC
TRBV7-9,.,.,TRBJ2-1,CASSLLNNEQFF,TGTGCCAGCAGCTTACTTAACAATGAGCAGTTCTTC
TRBV30,TRBD2,.,TRBJ2-1,CAWSGQRGATLGEQFF,TGTGCCTGGAGTGGTCAGCGGGGGGCCACCTTAGGTGAGCAGTTCTTC
TRBV5-1,TRBD1,.,TRBJ2-1,CASRTEQGAYNEQFF,TGCGCCAGCAGGACCGAACAGGGGGCCTACAATGAGCAGTTCTTC
TRBV7-2,TRBD1,.,TRBJ2-5,CASSPQGQGGRAQYF,TGTGCCAGCAGCCCGCAAGGACAGGGCGGCCGGGCCCAGTACTTC
TRBV27,.,.,TRBJ2-2,CASRPRGTPNTGELFF,TGTGCCAGTCGACCCCGGGGAACTCCGAACACCGGGGAGCTGTTTTTT
TRBV11-3,TRBD1,.,TRBJ2-5,CASSLAAGSGGGETQYF,TGTGCCAGCAGCTTAGCGGCAGGATCAGGGGGCGGGGAGACCCAGTACTTC
TRBV6-5,TRBD2,.,TRBJ2-5,CASKAGGIETQYF,TGTGCCAGCAAAGCGGGGGGAATTGAGACCCAGTACTTC
TRBV9,TRBD1,.,TRBJ2-3,CASSPRGQGRDTQYF,TGTGCCAGCAGCCCTCGGGGACAGGGGCGGGATACGCAGTATTTT
TRBV2,TRBD1,few,TRBJ1-5,CASRRQGPPNQPQHF,TGTGCCAGCAGAAGACAGGGGCCACCCAATCAGCCCCAGCATTTT
TRBV29-1,TRBD1,once,TRBJ2-1,CSVDRGQGTQQFF,TGCAGCGTTGACAGGGGACAGGGCACCCAGCAGTTCTTC
TRBV7-8,.,.,TRBJ1-6,CASSLSESSYNSPLHF,TGTGCCAGCAGCTTGTCAGAAAGCTCCTATAATTCACCCCTCCACTTT
TRBV19,.,once,TRBJ2-2,CASNQQGTGELFF,TGTGCCAGTAACCAACAGGGCACCGGGGAGCTGTTTTTT
TRBV7-6,.,.,TRBJ2-3,CASSRTSFSTDTQYF,TGTGCCAGCAGCCGGACTTCTTTTAGCACAGATACGCAGTATTTT
TRBV14,.,.,TRBJ1-2,CASSQGTSYGYTF,TGTGCCAGCAGCCAAGGGACATCCTATGGCTACACCTTC
TRBV3-1/TRBV3-2,.,.,TRBJ2-2,CASSWTPGVTGELFF,TGTGCCAGCAGCTGGACCCCGGGAGTCACCGGGGAGCTGTTTTTT
TRBV6-5,.,.,TRBJ1-3,CASSKTGSGNTIYF,TGTGCCAGCAGCAAGACGGGCTCTGGAAACACCATATATTTT
TRBV6-6,TRBD1,.,TRBJ1-2,CASSLDRGRDGYTF,TGTGCCAGCAGTCTGGACAGGGGGCGCGATGGCTACACCTTC
TRBV29-1,TRBD2,.,TRBJ2-1,CSVEGRAGSSYNEQFF,TGCAGCGTTGAGGGGAGGGCAGGTAGCTCCTACAATGAGCAGTTCTTC
TRBV4-3,TRBD2,.,TRBJ2-5,CASSQDREGKTQYF,TGCGCCAGCAGCCAAGACCGGGAGGGAAAGACCCAGTACTTC
TRBV3-1/TRBV3-2,TRBD2,.,TRBJ2-5,CASSTSLAGGPGQETQYF,TGTGCCAGCAGCACATCACTAGCGGGAGGGCCGGGGCAAGAGACCCAGTACTTC
TRBV5-4,TRBD1,.,TRBJ2-5,CASSSQGAKETQYF,TGTGCCAGCAGCTCACAGGGGGCGAAAGAGACCCAGTACTTC